Following are 13 T cell receptor beta chains from one sample sequenced in a study of early stage breast cancer tumors (dated by TCRdb to the late 2010s). The receptor library was made with the immunoSEQ multiplex PCR assay. TCRdb provides this immuneACCESS table in a form limited to in-frame rearrangements. Some clones are lacking; in checked studies, under half of them reflect an unresolved V gene, and why the rest are absent is not known. Here the sample has 25,000 to 30,000 clones; about 80% occur a single time. Together, the top ten hold 10% to 15% of the sample. Sequencing was done on a sample of blood. These receptors were collected from a person aged 55-75 years with breast cancer.

The chain uses TRBV7-9 and TRBJ2-1; the match to TRBD1 covers 9 bases. Germline assignment: CDR1 SEHNR and CDR2 FQNEAQ (reference sequence). With 4 bases clipped from V and 7 bases from J, the junction kept 5 bases outside the gene matches. This CDR3 has 14 residues. The CDR3 nucleotides read TGTGCCAGCAGCTCTCGGACAGGGGAAAATGAGCAGTTCTTC. Its protein product is CASSSRTGENEQFF.

The V gene is TRBV19, the J gene TRBJ2-7, with 14 bases matching TRBD2. The germline gives CDR1 LNHDA, CDR2 SQIVND (reference sequence). J was trimmed by 7 bases and V by 5 bases; bases with no gene match: 7. The CDR3 is 15 amino acids. The CDR3 bases are TGTGCCAGTAGTCCGGGACTAGCGGGAGCAGGGGAGCAGTACTTC. This codes for CASSPGLAGAGEQYF.

The chain carries TRBV30 and TRBJ2-7; D not certain. This CDR3 comprises 15 residues. Germline V lookup: CDR1 GTSNPN, CDR2 SVGIG (reference sequence). The V end was cut by 0 bases, the J end by 0 bases, with 12 bases between. The CDR3 DNA follows: TGTGCCTGGAGTGTACGTCTGGGCAGCTCCTACGAGCAGTACTTC. This sequence encodes CAWSVRLGSSYEQYF.

The chain combines TRBV18 with TRBJ2-2; 15 bases are shared with TRBD2. V gave up 1 base and J gave up 1 base; unmatched junction bases: 10. This CDR3 has 21 amino acids. CDR1 and CDR2 (germline): KGHSH, LQKENI. This CDR3 is CASSPLPSGLAGGMNTGELFF. The CDR3 DNA is TGTGCCAGCTCACCACTCCCCTCTGGACTAGCGGGAGGGATGAACACCGGGGAGCTGTTTTTT.

This clone has only a few counts. The chain employs TRBV16 and TRBJ1-3, with no clear D. The CDR3 has 15 amino acids. CDR1 and CDR2 from the germline V gene are KGHSY and FQNENV. The V gene lost 2 bases and the J gene lost 3 bases, with 11 bases spanning the gap. The CDR3 here is CASSQERNIGNTIYF. As DNA, the CDR3 is TGTGCCAGCAGCCAAGAGCGGAACATTGGAAACACCATATATTTT.

The chain recombines TRBV4-2 with TRBJ2-7; 7 bases fit TRBD2. CDR1 is LGHNA, CDR2 YNFKEQ, per germline. This CDR3 has 14 amino acids. V was pared by 2 bases and J by 0 bases, with 1 base of the junction left unmatched. The CDR3 loop reads CASSQTSDSYEQYF. CDR3 coding DNA: TGTGCCAGCAGCCAAACTAGCGACTCCTACGAGCAGTACTTC.

This sequence joins TRBV5-1 and TRBJ2-5; D possibly corresponds to TRBD2 (6 bases). Germline loops: CDR1 SGHRS, CDR2 YFSETQ. CDR3 size: 12 residues. V gave up 4 bases and J gave up 5 bases, with 9 bases separating them. CDR3 coding DNA: TGCGCCAGCAGCAGTGGGGGGGAGACCCAGTACTTC. Protein: CASSSGGETQYF.

This chain links TRBV15 with TRBJ2-1; TRBD2 matches 12 bases. Germline V gene sequence: CDR1 LNHNV, CDR2 YYDKDF (reference sequence). The trim removed 4 bases at V and 11 bases at J, leaving 12 bases unmatched. This CDR3 region has 16 residues. The DNA of the CDR3 is TGTGCCACCAGCATATTGGGGGCTAGCGGGAGGGACAAGCAGTTCTTC. It translates to CATSILGASGRDKQFF.

The count of this clone is one. This chain links TRBV30 with TRBJ1-1, with 9 bases fitting TRBD1. The CDR3 runs to 15 residues. Trimming at V came to 5 bases and at J to 4 bases, leaving 11 bases not matched to a gene. The germline CDR1 and CDR2 sequences are GTSNPN and SVGIG (reference sequence). CDR3 bases: TGTGCCTGGGTTATAACAGGGGGCTCGGGCACTGAAGCTTTCTTT. Translated, it gives CAWVITGGSGTEAFF.

This clone has only a few counts. The DNA for the CDR3 is TGTGCCAGCAGTGAGGGCTACTACGAGCAGTACTTC. Its translation: CASSEGYYEQYF. The chain carries TRBV2 and TRBJ2-7; D not resolved. Germline CDR1 and CDR2: SNHLY and FYNNEI. This CDR3 has 12 residues. V was clipped by 3 bases and J by 3 bases, with 6 bases between them.

The rearrangement joins TRBV7-9 to TRBJ1-1; 7 nucleotides agree with TRBD1. The CDR3 runs to 15 residues. V trimming: 5 bases; J trimming: 6 bases; junction bases outside the gene matches: 12. CDR1 and CDR2 from the germline V gene are SEHNR and FQNEAQ (reference sequence). The CDR3: CASSPRQGDAAEAFF. The CDR3 bases are TGTGCCAGCAGCCCAAGACAGGGAGACGCCGCTGAAGCTTTCTTT.

The chain combines TRBV7-2 with TRBJ2-7, with 10 bases that match TRBD2. Unmatched junction bases numbered 5, after V lost 5 bases and J lost 4 bases. The CDR3 contains 14 residues. Per germline, CDR1 SGHTA and CDR2 FQGNSA. CDR3 nucleotide sequence: TGTGCCAGCAGCCCGGGACTAGCGATTTACGAGCAGTACTTC. Protein sequence: CASSPGLAIYEQYF.

The genes are TRBV19 and TRBJ2-4; the match to TRBD1 covers 7 bases. CDR3 length: 13 residues. V lost 6 bases to trimming and J lost 5 bases; unmatched junction nucleotides: 4. In germline, CDR1 is LNHDA, CDR2 SQIVND (reference sequence). CDR3: CASSPDRENIQYF. The CDR3 coding sequence is TGTGCCAGTAGCCCTGACAGGGAAAACATTCAGTACTTC.